This entry is about one TCR beta chain. The CDR3 length is 16 residues. Trimming left V 4 bases short and J 0 bases short, with 18 bases between. Germline CDR1 reads SQVTM; CDR2 reads ANQGSEA. This record belongs to a study of identical twins. A universal primer site arose from template switching, and cDNA bore unique molecular identifiers. TCRdb fed the 5' RACE reads into MiXCR, producing one record per CDR3 protein. The sample carries roughly 720,000 distinct CDR3 sequences, about 18% recorded once. The sample also formed part of further work on T cells expressing NK-cell markers. This second study says: In sorted CD3+CD56+NKG2C+, CD3+CD56+NKG2C- and CD3+CD56-NKG2C+ T cells, TCR beta repertoires were obtained. The study found dominant NKG2C+ clonotypes at about 1.0-7.0% of CD8+ T cells in six donors. Researchers report these clonotypes also headed the CD3+CD56-NKG2C+ fraction in several donors.

The chain is built from TRBV29-1 and TRBJ1-2; a possible D gene is TRBD1 (5 bases). This TCR was sampled from a woman aged 18-30 years in good health. Sequencing was carried out using PBMCs. Here the CDR3 DNA reads TGCAGCGTTGGAGGTTCTTCAGGGACTACTAACTATGGCTACACCTTC. Its translation: CSVGGSSGTTNYGYTF.